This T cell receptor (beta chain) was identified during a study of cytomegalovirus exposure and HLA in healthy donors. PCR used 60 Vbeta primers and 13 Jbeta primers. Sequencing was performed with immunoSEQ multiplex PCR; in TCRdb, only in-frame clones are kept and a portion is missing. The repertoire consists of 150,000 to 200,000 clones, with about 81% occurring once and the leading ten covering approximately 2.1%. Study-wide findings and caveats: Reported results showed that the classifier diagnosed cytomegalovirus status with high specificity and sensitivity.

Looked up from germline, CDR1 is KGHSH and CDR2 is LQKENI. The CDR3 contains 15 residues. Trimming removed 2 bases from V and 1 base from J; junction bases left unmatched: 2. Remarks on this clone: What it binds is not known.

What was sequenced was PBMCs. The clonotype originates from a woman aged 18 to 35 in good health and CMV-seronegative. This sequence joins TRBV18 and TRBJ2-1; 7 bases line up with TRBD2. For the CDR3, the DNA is TGTGCCAGCTCACCATGGGAGGGATCCTACAATGAGCAGTTCTTC. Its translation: CASSPWEGSYNEQFF.